This TCR beta chain was documented in a study of cytomegalovirus exposure and HLA in healthy donors. Study-level findings and limits: In vitro, three CMV-associated chains proved specific for CMV antigens. The study found most TCR sequences rare, yet found some public TCRs in many donors.

TCRdb's copy holds only in-frame clones and misses some; the assay was immunoSEQ multiplex PCR. The table has 200,000 to 250,000 clones, roughly 84% seen once; the top ten hold 2% to 2.5%. This clone showed up just a few times. What it recognizes is unknown. The CDR3 spans 15 residues. Germline V lookup: CDR1 LNHDA, CDR2 SQIVND (reference sequence). With V trimmed by 5 bases and J by 2 bases, 7 bases remained unmatched. J is TRBJ2-3 and V is TRBV19; 7 bases align to TRBD1. The TCR comes from a woman under 30 in good health and CMV-seropositive. The sample was PBMCs. CDR3 sequence reads: CASSHRQGNTDTQYF. Written as DNA, the CDR3 is TGTGCCAGTAGTCATCGACAGGGCAACACAGATACGCAGTATTTT.